The 5 T cell receptor beta chains below come from one sample, sequenced in a study of blood T cell repertoires in COVID-19. The repertoire was sequenced with immunoSEQ multiplex PCR; TCRdb's copy has only in-frame clones and lacks some. The data contain under 150,000 clones, roughly 90% of them singletons. Sequenced input: peripheral blood. These receptors came from a man aged 45-60 years with acute or convalescent COVID-19.

The rearrangement links TRBV19 to TRBJ2-1; D is uncertain. The germline CDR1 and CDR2 sequences are LNHDA and SQIVND (reference sequence). The germline V and J ends were trimmed by 4 bases and 8 bases, with 12 bases remaining between them. This CDR3 has 13 amino acids. The CDR3 loop reads CASSNWNADEQFF. The CDR3 region has the DNA TGTGCCAGTAGTAACTGGAACGCGGATGAGCAGTTCTTC.

This clone was seen only once. The CDR3 protein is CASSPPRLAGNTGELFF. The CDR3 nucleotides read TGTGCCAGCTCACCACCCAGACTAGCGGGGAACACCGGGGAGCTGTTTTTT. This chain uses TRBV18 with TRBJ2-2, with 10 bases identical to TRBD2. The CDR3 contains 17 residues. The J segment lost 1 base and the V segment lost 0 bases, leaving 2 bases of the junction unmatched. Germline V gene sequence: CDR1 KGHSH, CDR2 LQKENI.

V and J are TRBV14 and TRBJ2-2; no clear D gene. The CDR3 is 13 amino acids. Between the trimmed V and J ends, which lost 8 bases and 2 bases, there was a span of 9 bases. CDR1 SGHDN and CDR2 FVKESK come from the germline V gene. The CDR3 DNA reads TGTGCCAGCGGGCTAATTAACACCGGGGAGCTGTTTTTT. It is translated as CASGLINTGELFF.

J is TRBJ1-2 and V is TRBV6-6; 7 positions agree with TRBD1. CDR1 is MNHNY and CDR2 is SVGAGI in the germline V gene (reference sequence). Trimming cost V 5 bases and J 6 bases; bases outside gene matches: 9. CDR3 length: 14 amino acids. CDR3 in amino acids: CASSNLLTGNGYTF. For the CDR3, the DNA is TGTGCCAGCAGTAACCTGCTGACAGGGAATGGCTACACCTTC.

CDR3 loop: CASSRIQGNNSPLHF. The DNA for the CDR3 is TGTGCCAGCAGCCGCATACAGGGGAACAATTCACCCCTCCACTTT. The gene calls are TRBV6-5 and TRBJ1-6; 7 bases are shared with TRBD1. The CDR3 sequence is 15 residues long. Trimming took 6 bases from V and 7 from J; bases not matched to a gene: 9. Germline CDR1 MNHEY, CDR2 SVGAGI.